This TCR beta chain appears in the sequencing data of a study of shared clonotypes between healthy human individuals. Points from the study as a whole: Even with large depth, rarefaction showed that sorted-subset sequencing was incomplete.

The protocol was immunoSEQ multiplex PCR, while the TCRdb copy is restricted to in-frame clones and leaves out a portion. The repertoire has around 1.1 million clones, around 78% of them found once; the top ten carry 0.6% to 0.7%. The CDR3 loop spans 18 amino acids. Germline CDR1 is LNHDA and CDR2 is SQIVND (reference sequence). J was trimmed by 10 bases and V by 5 bases; bases with no gene match: 22. Concerning this clone itself: Its cognate antigen is unknown.

The chain carries TRBV19 and TRBJ2-1, with 8 bases matching TRBD2. Sample: memory CD4+ T cells from PBMCs. Regarding subset: CD45RA-negative fraction. This sequence originates from a man aged 18 to 29 in good health. Some clones in this sample may be carry-over from other donors' samples. The CDR3 coding sequence is TGTGCCAGTAGTGCACGGTGGGGGTACTCAGCGGGAGTAGGGGAGCAGTTCTTC. Protein product: CASSARWGYSAGVGEQFF.